These 18 T cell receptor beta chains originate from one sample sequenced in a study of blood T cells in healthy people across ages. A J-beta primer mix and a sample-barcoded 5' primer were used in a second PCR of roughly 7 to 12 cycles. TCRdb recomputed calls from the 5' RACE reads with MiXCR, one row per CDR3 protein. The sample lists 780,000 or so distinct CDR3 sequences; about 25% were seen once. These data were likewise used in another study, on T cells of mothers and their children.

Sample: blood. These receptors all come from a boy aged 5 to 17 in good health.

This chain joins TRBV29-1 and TRBJ2-3; 8 bases line up with TRBD1. With V trimmed by 2 bases and J by 0 bases, 10 bases remained unmatched. This CDR3 contains 17 residues. Germline loops: CDR1 SQVTM, CDR2 ANQGSEA. The CDR3 here is CSVEFRGQVVSTDTQYF. DNA of the CDR3: TGCAGCGTTGAATTCCGGGGACAGGTCGTTAGCACAGATACGCAGTATTTT.

This clonotype was seen a few times. This chain connects TRBV5-5 to TRBJ2-5, with 7 bases fitting TRBD1. The J call may be mistaken, given a closer DNA end match to TRBJ2-7. The CDR3 totals 14 residues. Germline lookup yields CDR1 SGHKS and CDR2 YYEKEE (reference sequence). CDR3 region: CASSPVTGPYEQYF. As DNA, the CDR3 is TGTGCCAGCAGCCCGGTGACAGGGCCCTACGAGCAGTACTTC.

The J gene is TRBJ2-5, the V gene TRBV18, with D maybe TRBD2 (5 bases). The CDR3 has 17 amino acids. The V gene lost 3 bases and the J gene lost 2 bases, with 19 bases spanning the gap. From germline, CDR1 is KGHSH and CDR2 LQKENI. The CDR3 is CASSPLRADRLQETQYF. Written as DNA, the CDR3 is TGTGCCAGCTCACCGCTGAGAGCGGACCGCCTGCAAGAGACCCAGTACTTC. Full variable domain (missing parts from reference TRBV18 and TRBJ2-5): NAGVMQNPRHLVRRRGQEARLRCSPMKGHSHVYWYRQLPEEGLKFMVYLQKENIIDESGMPKERFSAEFPKEGPSILRIQQVVRGDSAAYFCASSPLRADRLQETQYFGPGTRLLVL.

Note on this clonotype: Germline and junction disagree at one end, which may indicate a read error. This chain links TRBV15 with TRBJ2-6; D is undetermined. The CDR3 has 16 amino acids. Germline CDR1 reads LNHNV; CDR2 reads YYDKDF (reference sequence). CDR3 nucleotides: TGTGCCGCCAGTCCCTACAGCGTCTCTGGGGCCAACGTCCTGACTTTC. The encoded protein is CAASPYSVSGANVLTF. The full variable domain, with the rest looked up from reference TRBV15 and TRBJ2-6, is DAMVIQNPRYQVTQFGKPVTLSCSQTLNHNVMYWYQQKSSQAPKLLFHYYDKDFNNEADTPDNFQSRRPNTSFCFLDIRSPGLGDTAMYLCAASPYSVSGANVLTFGAGSRLTVL.

This clonotype came up a few times. J is TRBJ2-1 and V is TRBV29-1; D might be TRBD2 (6 bases). Trimming took off 5 bases at V and 3 bases at J, with 11 bases between the two ends. Germline CDR1 SQVTM, CDR2 ANQGSEA. The CDR3 has 13 amino acids. In nucleotides, the CDR3 is TGCAGCGTTCACAGCGGGCTCTACAATGAGCAGTTCTTC. This gives the protein CSVHSGLYNEQFF.

The CDR3 reads CASSALPREDGGELFF. DNA of the CDR3: TGTGCCAGCAGCGCACTACCCAGGGAAGACGGCGGGGAGCTGTTTTTT. This chain uses TRBV7-3 with TRBJ2-2; D is perhaps TRBD1 (5 bases). The V end lost 5 bases, the J end lost 7 bases, and 20 bases lay between the germline ends. The germline V gene has CDR1 SGHTA and CDR2 FQGTGA. The CDR3 is 16 amino acids.

J is TRBJ2-7 and V is TRBV7-9; D gene unclear. V gave up 5 bases and J gave up 7 bases, with 18 bases separating them. This CDR3 is built from 14 residues. Germline values: CDR1 SEHNR, CDR2 FQNEAQ (reference sequence). The CDR3 here is CASSPPKLFWEQYF. CDR3 nucleotide sequence: TGTGCCAGCAGCCCCCCCAAACTGTTCTGGGAGCAGTACTTC.

As to this clonotype: A read error may account for a junction end that differs from germline. J is TRBJ2-3 and V is TRBV7-8, with 8 bases fitting TRBD1. The germline V gene encodes CDR1 SGHVS and CDR2 FQNEAQ. The CDR3 has 16 amino acids. CDR3 in amino acids: CASSWYRGEQSDAQYF. As DNA, the CDR3 is TGTGCCAGCAGCTGGTACAGGGGGGAGCAGTCAGATGCGCAGTATTTT.

This chain uses TRBV2 with TRBJ2-1, with D maybe TRBD1 (5 bases). Germline values: CDR1 SNHLY, CDR2 FYNNEI. Trimming took 7 bases from V and 8 from J, leaving 15 bases between them. The CDR3 extends over 13 amino acids. The CDR3 sequence: CASIDPGIDEQFF. As DNA, the CDR3 is TGTGCCAGCATTGACCCAGGGATCGATGAGCAGTTCTTC.

The chain combines TRBV14 with TRBJ1-5; TRBD1 aligns across 7 bases. V was pared by 3 bases and J by 2 bases, with 10 bases of the junction left unmatched. Germline lookup yields CDR1 SGHDN and CDR2 FVKESK. The CDR3 runs 17 residues. The CDR3 coding sequence is TGTGCCAGCAGCCAGAAGGCGACAGGGTATGGCAATCAGCCCCAGCATTTT. Amino acid sequence: CASSQKATGYGNQPQHF.

The chain recombines TRBV21-1 with TRBJ2-5; the listed D gene, TRBD1, was not tested against the DNA. TRBV21-1 is an annotated pseudogene. The CDR3 sequence is 19 residues long. The CDR3 here is CASSRHQLRQGTTQETQYF. The DNA of the CDR3 is TGTGCCAGCAGCAGACACCAACTCCGACAGGGGACCACTCAAGAGACCCAGTACTTC.

Remarks on this clonotype: A read error may be the cause here, since a much bigger clone is one base away. The chain links TRBV6-4 to TRBJ1-1, with D maybe TRBD1 (6 bases). The germline V gene encodes CDR1 MRHNA and CDR2 SNTAGT. V lost 4 bases and J 7 bases, leaving 16 bases between the germline ends. The CDR3 is 14 residues long. CDR3 coding DNA: TGTGCCAGCAGTGCGGAGGGGGAGGTCGGTGAAGCTTTCTTT. Amino acid sequence: CASSAEGEVGEAFF.

CDR3 in DNA: TGCGCCAGCAGCCAAGGCGGAGGGTATTCAGCGAATGAGCAGTTCTTC. It specifies CASSQGGGYSANEQFF. The V gene is TRBV4-1, the J gene TRBJ2-1, with D possibly matching TRBD2 (6 bases). In germline, CDR1 is MGHRA, CDR2 YSYEKL. The CDR3 extends over 16 amino acids. The V end was cut by 1 base, the J end by 7 bases, with 17 bases between.

The chain uses TRBV12-3 or TRBV12-4 and TRBJ2-1, with D possibly called TRBD1 or TRBD2 (5 bases each). Trimming stripped 3 bases from V and 5 bases from J, with 8 bases between. CDR3 size: 13 residues. The CDR3 region has the DNA TGTGCCAGCAGTTTGTGGGGGAACAATGAGCAGTTCTTC. This sequence encodes CASSLWGNNEQFF.

The chain has TRBV3-1 and TRBJ2-5, with 7 bases that match TRBD1. The end of the DNA aligns better with TRBJ2-1, so the J call may be wrong. The germline V gene has CDR1 LGHDT and CDR2 YNNKEL (reference sequence). The length of the CDR3 is 15 residues. CDR3 amino acids: CASSQNTGARNEQFF. CDR3 coding DNA: TGTGCCAGCAGCCAGAACACAGGGGCCCGCAATGAGCAGTTCTTC.

The gene calls are TRBV6-2 or TRBV6-3 and TRBJ1-2; D possibly corresponds to TRBD1 (5 bases). The V gene's germline CDR1 is MNHEY and CDR2 SVGEGT. V lost 5 bases to trimming and J lost 4 bases, with 8 bases between them. The CDR3 is 12 residues long. The CDR3 DNA sequence: TGTGCCAGCAGTGACGACAGCTATGGCTACACCTTC. Encoded protein: CASSDDSYGYTF.

The sample holds a few counts of this clonotype. The genes are TRBV4-3 and TRBJ1-1; perhaps TRBD1 as D (6 bases). Trimming shortened V by 3 bases and J by 7 bases, and 12 bases separated the two germline ends. CDR1 is LGHNA and CDR2 is YSLEER in the germline V gene. The CDR3 is made up of 13 amino acids. CDR3 sequence: CASSHAGTHEAFF. The CDR3 DNA follows: TGCGCCAGCAGCCACGCGGGGACACATGAAGCTTTCTTT.

The rearrangement uses TRBV12-3 or TRBV12-4 and TRBJ1-1; no firm D call. V lost 7 bases and J lost 0, with 18 bases in between. The CDR3 consists of 16 residues. The CDR3: CASIPSHRLLNTEAFF. The CDR3 DNA follows: TGTGCCAGCATTCCCAGTCACAGATTGTTGAACACTGAAGCTTTCTTT.